What follows are 3 T cell receptor beta chains derived from one specimen sequenced in a study of CD8 T cells in ankylosing spondylitis. One entry per CDR3 protein results from TCRdb running MiXCR on the 5' RACE reads. The sample consists of about 39,000 distinct CDR3 sequences, 3% to 3.5% of them appearing once. Sequencing was done on a sample of blood, either unsorted or a sorted T cell fraction (not recorded which). All receptors come from a male donor with ankylosing spondylitis or in good health (not recorded which).

There are many counts of this clonotype. The CDR3 protein is CASSSQGSSYNEQFF. The CDR3 DNA reads TGTGCCAGCAGCTCCCAGGGGAGCTCCTACAATGAGCAGTTCTTC. This chain links TRBV9 with TRBJ2-1, with D perhaps TRBD1 (6 bases). CDR3 length: 15 residues. The germline V and J ends were trimmed by 4 bases and 0 bases, with 11 bases remaining between them. Germline values: CDR1 SGDLS, CDR2 YYNGEE.

This clonotype was counted at least ten times. The rearrangement joins TRBV9 to TRBJ1-5; D is undetermined. Germline V gene data show CDR1 as SGDLS and CDR2 as YYNGEE. This CDR3 has 15 amino acids. Trimming took 0 bases from V and 5 from J, leaving 12 bases between them. The CDR3 nucleotides are TGTGCCAGCAGCGTAGGAGGGAAAGAGCATCAGCCCCAGCATTTT. It translates to CASSVGGKEHQPQHF.

This clonotype was observed at least ten times. This chain links TRBV9 with TRBJ1-3; D remains ambiguous. Germline V CDR1 and CDR2: SGDLS, YYNGEE. CDR3 length equals 15 residues. V was cut by 0 bases and J by 2 bases, with 9 bases left in between. CDR3: CASSVGALPGNTIYF. The CDR3 region has the DNA TGTGCCAGCAGCGTAGGAGCCTTGCCTGGAAACACCATATATTTT.